Shown below are 27 T cell receptor beta chains from a single sample sequenced in a study of blood T cell repertoires in COVID-19. Repertoires were generated with immunoSEQ multiplex PCR, while TCRdb's copy carries only in-frame clones and drops some. Of around 270,000 clones in the sample, approximately 88% are singletons; the top ten hold about 3.4%. Sequencing was done on a sample of PBMCs or T cells enriched from blood (not recorded which). The origin of the receptors is a woman aged 35 to 49 who had been exposed to COVID-19.

The J gene is TRBJ1-2, the V gene TRBV4-1, with D perhaps TRBD1 (6 bases). V lost 1 base, J lost 6 bases, and 15 bases lay in between. The CDR3 is 15 amino acids. From germline, CDR1 is MGHRA and CDR2 YSYEKL. The CDR3 loop reads CASSQAPPGGHGYTF. The CDR3 region has the DNA TGCGCCAGCAGCCAAGCCCCACCGGGGGGCCATGGCTACACCTTC.

A note on this clone: Germline is not matched at one junction end, which may reflect a read error. The rearrangement uses TRBV7-7 and TRBJ2-2, with D possibly TRBD1 on 6 matching bases. This CDR3 has 15 residues. Per the germline V gene, CDR1 is SSHAT and CDR2 is FNYEAQ (reference sequence). CDR3 bases: TGTGCTAGCAGCACGGGACAATCGAACACCGGGGAGCTGTTTTTT. It is translated as CASSTGQSNTGELFF. Full variable domain (remainder filled in from reference TRBV7-7 and TRBJ2-2): GAGVSQSPRYKVTKRGQDVTLRCDPISSHATLYWYQQALGQGPEFLTYFNYEAQPDKSGLPSDRFSAERPEGSISTLTIQRTEQRDSAMYRCASSTGQSNTGELFFGEGSRLTVL.

The chain has TRBV19 and TRBJ1-2, with D possibly TRBD1 on 5 matching bases. Germline-derived CDR1 and CDR2 are LNHDA and SQIVND (reference sequence). The CDR3 runs 14 residues. V lost 4 bases, J lost 2 bases, and 11 bases lay in between. The CDR3, as DNA: TGTGCCAGTAGTACCGGGGGGGTAAACTATGGCTACACCTTC. Protein: CASSTGGVNYGYTF.

The V and J genes are TRBV5-6 and TRBJ1-4; D unresolved. V was shortened by 1 base and J by 0 bases, with 7 bases between the two germline ends. Germline V gene data show CDR1 as SGHDT and CDR2 as YYEEEE. The CDR3 loop spans 15 amino acids. The CDR3 nucleotides read TGTGCCAGCAGCTTGATCGGTACAACTAATGAAAAACTGTTTTTT. This gives the protein CASSLIGTTNEKLFF.

The chain uses TRBV30 and TRBJ2-1, with D maybe TRBD2 (6 bases). V was pared by 4 bases and J by 11 bases, with 12 bases between. Germline lookup yields CDR1 GTSNPN and CDR2 SVGIG (reference sequence). The CDR3 sequence is 11 residues long. Written as DNA, the CDR3 is TGTGCCTGGATAATGGCGGGGAAGCAGTTCTTC. It codes for CAWIMAGKQFF.

A single count supports this clone. The chain carries TRBV19 and TRBJ2-2; TRBD2 matches at 11 bases. J was trimmed by 5 bases and V by 5 bases; bases with no gene match: 7. Germline CDR1 reads LNHDA; CDR2 reads SQIVND (reference sequence). The CDR3 spans 16 residues. Written as DNA, the CDR3 is TGTGCCAGTAGTGCACTAGCGGGGGTGCGGACCGGGGAGCTGTTTTTT. Its translation: CASSALAGVRTGELFF.

The gene calls are TRBV9 and TRBJ1-4; the D gene is possibly TRBD1 (5 bases). CDR1 and CDR2 from the germline V gene are SGDLS and YYNGEE. V lost 0 bases to trimming and J lost 6 bases, with 6 bases between them. The CDR3 length is 13 residues. In DNA form, the CDR3 reads TGTGCCAGCAGCGTAGGGGGGGATGAAAAACTGTTTTTT. It codes for CASSVGGDEKLFF.

The V and J genes are TRBV6-5 and TRBJ1-2; D may be TRBD1 (5 bases). The length of the CDR3 is 15 residues. CDR1 MNHEY and CDR2 SVGAGI come from the germline V gene. The V and J ends lost 5 bases and 1 base respectively, with 14 bases between them. CDR3 bases: TGTGCCAGCAGTACCACCATGCAGGGTAACTATGGCTACACCTTC. Translated: CASSTTMQGNYGYTF.

This clone was picked up one time. The chain carries TRBV4-1 and TRBJ1-5, with 8 bases aligning to TRBD1. In germline, CDR1 is MGHRA, CDR2 YSYEKL. The CDR3 length is 16 residues. The J segment lost 3 bases and the V segment lost 3 bases, leaving 7 bases of the junction unmatched. CDR3 nucleotide sequence: TGCGCCAGCAGCCAGTCCGGGACAGGCAACAATCAGCCCCAGCATTTT. As protein: CASSQSGTGNNQPQHF.

The chain combines TRBV2 with TRBJ2-1, with 14 bases aligning to TRBD2. The CDR3 covers 14 residues. CDR1 and CDR2 (germline): SNHLY, FYNNEI. Losses at the gene ends were 7 bases for V and 6 bases for J; bases not matched to a gene: 2. CDR3 region: CASKGTSGSNEQFF. CDR3 DNA: TGTGCCAGCAAGGGGACTAGCGGGAGCAATGAGCAGTTCTTC.

The chain recombines TRBV20-1 with TRBJ2-1; 10 bases agree with TRBD2. This CDR3 region has 14 residues. Looked up from germline, CDR1 is DFQATT and CDR2 is SNEGSKA (reference sequence). The junction had 8 bases not matched to a gene; V was cut back by 3 bases and J by 9 bases. The CDR3, as DNA: TGCAGTGCTAGTTTGGCTAGCGGGAGTGGTGAGCAGTTCTTC. This sequence encodes CSASLASGSGEQFF.

In its sample, this clone was seen once. The rearrangement joins TRBV20-1 to TRBJ2-5; weak D call: TRBD2 (5 bases). With 6 bases removed from V and 0 bases from J, the gap between germline ends came to 11 bases. CDR3 length: 13 amino acids. Germline loops: CDR1 DFQATT, CDR2 SNEGSKA (reference sequence). The CDR3 DNA is TGCAGTGCCAGTCGGACTTACCAAGAGACCCAGTACTTC. Translation: CSASRTYQETQYF.

On this clone itself: One end of the junction varies from germline; a read error may be responsible. In nucleotides, the CDR3 is TGTGCCAGCAGCTGGCAAGCTGGCAAGGGGGGGGTGCAGCTCCTCCACTTT. Residues: CASSWQAGKGGVQLLHF. The V and J genes are TRBV5-1 and TRBJ1-6; weak D call: TRBD1 (6 bases). The CDR3 runs 17 residues. In germline, CDR1 is SGHRS, CDR2 YFSETQ.

About this clone itself: An end of the junction does not agree with germline; a read error may underlie this. This chain joins TRBV3-1 (or the pseudogene TRBV3-2) and TRBJ1-1, with no clear D. The CDR3 has 13 residues. The germline gives CDR1 LGHDT, CDR2 YNNKEL (reference sequence). The chain's CDR3 is CASSQDGFTEAFF. The CDR3 DNA sequence: TGTGCCAGCAGTCAAGACGGTTTCACTGAAGCTTTCTTT.

This clone has a single count. The rearrangement links TRBV24-1 to TRBJ2-3; 11 nucleotides align to TRBD1. This CDR3 has 19 amino acids. Germline V gene data show CDR1 as KGHDR and CDR2 as SFDVKD. V shed 4 bases, J shed 4 bases, and the junction held 15 bases outside the gene matches. CDR3 protein: CATSDPNLGQGASSDTQYF. The CDR3 nucleotides read TGTGCCACCAGTGACCCCAATCTCGGACAGGGGGCTTCGTCAGATACGCAGTATTTT.

This CDR3 is CASRDAGLSYEQYF. The CDR3 nucleotides are TGTGCCAGCAGGGACGCGGGTCTCTCCTACGAGCAGTACTTC. The chain combines TRBV11-2 with TRBJ2-7; TRBD2 might be the D (5 bases). CDR3 length equals 14 residues. Germline V gene sequence: CDR1 SGHAT, CDR2 FQNNGV. V was clipped by 6 bases and J by 0 bases, with 12 bases between them.

The rearrangement joins TRBV30 to TRBJ1-4; 7 nucleotides match TRBD1. The CDR3 spans 12 residues. The J segment lost 9 bases and the V segment lost 4 bases, leaving 5 bases of the junction unmatched. Germline CDR1 GTSNPN, CDR2 SVGIG (reference sequence). The chain's CDR3 is CAWTIRGKKLFF. The CDR3 nucleotides are TGTGCCTGGACAATCAGGGGGAAAAAACTGTTTTTT.

The CDR3 reads CAIPERQGALYYGYTF. The CDR3 nucleotides are TGTGCCATCCCTGAGCGGCAGGGGGCGCTTTACTATGGCTACACCTTC. The chain combines TRBV10-3 with TRBJ1-2; TRBD1 agrees at 8 bases. Trimming cost V 8 bases and J 3 bases; bases outside gene matches: 14. Germline CDR1 reads ENHRY; CDR2 reads SYGVKD. The CDR3 is 16 amino acids.

V is TRBV7-9 and J is TRBJ2-1, with TRBD2 identical over 11 bases. The CDR3 has 15 residues. The germline CDR1 and CDR2 sequences are SEHNR and FQNEAQ (reference sequence). V was clipped by 4 bases and J by 4 bases; unmatched bases: 3. The CDR3 DNA reads as TGTGCCAGCAGCTCCGGGACTAGCGGATACAATGAGCAGTTCTTC. Amino acid sequence: CASSSGTSGYNEQFF.

The chain couples TRBV4-1 to TRBJ1-1; the match to TRBD1 covers 7 bases. The germline V gene encodes CDR1 MGHRA and CDR2 YSYEKL. With 4 bases clipped from V and 0 bases from J, the junction kept 2 bases outside the gene matches. The CDR3 runs 14 residues. CDR3 in DNA: TGCGCCAGCAGCCTGAGGGGGCTGAACACTGAAGCTTTCTTT. Translating it yields CASSLRGLNTEAFF.

The rearrangement joins TRBV27 to TRBJ2-7, with no clear D. This CDR3 spans 13 amino acids. Trimming removed 6 bases from V and 2 bases from J, with 11 bases in between. Germline V gene data show CDR1 as MNHEY and CDR2 as SMNVEV (reference sequence). The DNA of the CDR3 is TGTGCCAGCAGGCCGCACACCACCTACGAGCAGTACGTC. Amino acids: CASRPHTTYEQYV.

This clone has more than one count but fewer than ten. The chain links TRBV9 to TRBJ2-5; 8 bases map to TRBD1. CDR1 and CDR2 (germline): SGDLS, YYNGEE. The CDR3 consists of 17 residues. The V and J ends lost 0 bases and 2 bases, in that order; junction bases with no gene match: 9. This CDR3 is CASSVATSGGPQETQYF. In DNA, the CDR3 is TGTGCCAGCAGCGTAGCTACGTCAGGGGGCCCTCAAGAGACCCAGTACTTC.

The J gene is TRBJ1-6, the V gene TRBV4-1, with D perhaps matching TRBD1 (6 bases). The V gene lost 4 bases and the J gene lost 0 bases, with 16 bases spanning the gap. The V gene's germline CDR1 is MGHRA and CDR2 YSYEKL. The CDR3 covers 18 residues. The CDR3 region has the DNA TGCGCCAGCAGCCCACGGACAGCGATGAGCTCCTATAATTCACCCCTCCACTTT. Its translation: CASSPRTAMSSYNSPLHF.

The chain is built from TRBV7-3 and TRBJ2-3, with a tentative D call TRBD2 (6 bases). Germline V CDR1 and CDR2: SGHTA, FQGTGA. The CDR3 runs 13 residues. V was shortened by 4 bases and J by 3 bases, with 8 bases between the two germline ends. The CDR3 loop reads CASSSRETDTQYF. DNA for the CDR3: TGTGCCAGCAGCTCCCGGGAGACAGATACGCAGTATTTT.

The rearrangement joins TRBV5-4 to TRBJ2-1; TRBD2 might be the D (5 bases). CDR1 SGHNT and CDR2 YYREEE come from the germline V gene (reference sequence). V dropped 4 bases and J dropped 5 bases, with 16 bases sitting between them. CDR3 length: 15 residues. The CDR3: CASSPTVAGHNEQFF. CDR3 in DNA: TGTGCCAGCAGCCCTACGGTGGCGGGCCACAATGAGCAGTTCTTC.

The rearrangement links TRBV6-4 to TRBJ1-1; D is undetermined. Per germline, CDR1 MRHNA and CDR2 SNTAGT. The CDR3 is 16 residues long. Trimming cost V 0 bases and J 1 base, with 12 bases left between them. The CDR3 loop reads CASSDSWGGRNTEAFF. The CDR3, as DNA: TGTGCCAGCAGTGACTCTTGGGGAGGGAGGAACACTGAAGCTTTCTTT.

This chain uses TRBV11-2 with TRBJ2-5, with D perhaps TRBD2 (6 bases). Germline lookup yields CDR1 SGHAT and CDR2 FQNNGV. The length of the CDR3 is 13 residues. V was cut by 2 bases and J by 3 bases, with 7 bases left in between. The CDR3 sequence is CASSLWREETQYF. The CDR3 region has the DNA TGTGCCAGCAGCTTATGGAGGGAAGAGACCCAGTACTTC.